This TCR beta chain was found in a study of cytomegalovirus exposure and HLA in healthy donors (dated by TCRdb to 2016 to 2017). Notes on the research overall: An earlier analysis of roughly 630 of the donors reported 250 to 350 Gb of sequence data and 100 million to 140 million unique TCR beta sequences from about 179 million T cells. Roughly 300 gigabases of sequencing data and approximately 93 million unique TCR sequences were included in an early release covering around 650 HLA-typed donors. Of the roughly 400 genotyped donors, roughly 80% were placed in the genetic ancestry cluster associated with self-reported Caucasian donors. The aim of the study was to test whether cataloging public T cell receptors could identify signatures of past pathogen exposure. The T cell repertoires of 700 or so subjects were profiled by immunosequencing and related to cytomegalovirus serostatus. Besides the first cohort of around 670 subjects, a separate validation cohort made up of over 100 different subjects was used. The study combined high-throughput TCR immunosequencing, statistical association of individual TCRs with disease status, and machine learning to predict cytomegalovirus infection status. A later analysis re-analyzed previously published TCR beta repertoires from 600 to 850 donors and added high-resolution HLA genotyping to study TCR occurrence patterns. The later analysis used no new phenotypic data to find candidate immune exposures, relying instead on TCR beta sequences and their occurrence across donors. To decide whether each TCR beta V gene segment behaved as functional or pseudogenic, an earlier analysis of over 500 of the donors relied on high-throughput TCR beta sequencing. Alongside the repertoire data, information on donor age, sex, ethnicity and CMV serostatus was compiled. Genome-wide SNP genotypes for about 60% of the roughly 700 donors were used in a later genetic analysis, which treated that subset as a discovery cohort. Every repertoire in the discovery cohort had been generated on one and the same sequencing platform. HLA typing included class I and class II loci at four-digit resolution. Typing coverage varied by locus: roughly 629-630 donors for A, B, C, DRB1 and DQB1; approximately 500 for DQA1; around 610 for DPA1; about 450 for DPB1. Roughly 5 DR-DQ haplotypes were handled as single units for association and clustering, since linkage in the cohort was strong. Across approximately 400 genotyped donors of the cohort, an average of 235,054 unique TCR beta nucleotide sequences per donor were sequenced, and roughly 17% of those sequences were non-productive. General conclusions and limits of the study: An association between a missense DCLRE1C variant and V-gene and J-gene trimming of TCR beta chains was found in a later genetic analysis and replicated in an independent cohort. Cytomegalovirus status was reported to be diagnosed by the classifier with high specificity and sensitivity in both the original and validation cohorts. Only TCR beta chains were sequenced in this cohort, and the absence of alpha or paired-chain data limited detectable features. In the study, some 180 TCR beta chains were listed as associated with cytomegalovirus. Strong co-occurrence of HLA alleles, especially DR and DQ, made assigning TCR associations to individual alleles difficult. A further reported finding was that TCR beta sequences accurately predicted the HLA-A and HLA-B alleles for most subjects in the first cohort. At a false discovery rate of 0.05, a later analysis linked 16,951 TCR beta sequences to specific HLA alleles. In a later analysis, the rate of TCR association differed among HLA loci, with DRB1 alleles having the most associated TCRs and HLA-C alleles having the fewest. The sequencing pipeline was judged likely to have produced a cluster of highly shared sequence variants as a technical artifact. Across donors, most TCR sequences were observed very rarely, whereas some public TCRs were present in many individuals. Several of the top co-occurrence clusters appeared to be linked to parvovirus B19, influenza, CMV and Epstein-Barr virus, according to a later analysis. The earlier analysis of 587 of the donors excluded roughly 17 rarely observed V segments, including chromosome 9 orphons, because counts were too low. According to the authors, the approach could potentially be generalized to other disease states and immunological phenotypes. A later analysis found that most CMV-associated TCR beta chains appeared HLA-restricted, with HLA associations seemingly driven largely by CMV exposure. Because HLA typing was unavailable for some donors at each locus, only the typed subset was used in association tests. Sequencing depth was assumed to be roughly uniform across donors in the presence/absence analyses, though that assumption may not hold. Linkage disequilibrium might explain the correlated functional status among segregating V segments, but an unknown experimental factor could not be ruled out. In vitro tests confirmed that a few of the cytomegalovirus-associated TCR beta chains recognize cytomegalovirus antigens. An earlier analysis of some 590 of the donors showed that most TCR beta V segments appeared in productive rearrangements either about 90% or about 30% of the time, which broadly matched IMGT annotations. In a later analysis, HLA-associated TCR beta chains showed more clonal expansion and lower generation probabilities than non-associated chains that were equally common. According to a later genetic analysis, donors in an Asian-associated ancestry cluster had fewer N-insertions in productive TCRs than the roughly 700-donor mean. The only immune exposure information available for the cohort was CMV serostatus.

In regard to this clone: Its recognized antigen is unknown. The germline gene is not matched at one end of the junction; a read error may be the cause.

The cohort consisted of some 730 healthy bone marrow donors. All cohort members were sampled while nominally healthy, although unrecorded immune exposures were likely present. The donor was CMV seronegative and belonged to the group of under 400 seronegative cohort members. A peripheral blood sample was collected from each donor, and TCR beta sequencing was performed on peripheral blood mononuclear cells. The Qiagen DNeasy Blood Extraction Kit was used to extract genomic DNA from the blood cell samples. The library was prepared using the immunoSEQ multiplex PCR assay. For the multiplex PCR, a mixture combining 60 forward primers for TCR Vbeta segments and 13 reverse primers for TCR Jbeta segments was used. The CDR3 region of rearranged TCR beta genes was amplified from genomic DNA by a multiplex PCR assay. The Illumina HiSeq System was used to sequence the amplified TCR beta libraries as 87-base-pair reads. As for the original processing: Across the 700 or so repertoires, a later analysis counted roughly 77 million unique TCR beta chains, approximately 10 million of which were shared by at least two donors. Raw reads were error-corrected and collapsed into unique sequences by a nearest-neighbor algorithm in which closely related sequences were merged to remove PCR and sequencing errors. To assign V, D and J gene segments, CDR3 sequences were aligned to IMGT reference sequences. Each retained sequence needed at least a six-nucleotide match to both a V gene segment and a J gene segment. Rearrangements were classified as productive when the CDR3 lacked stop codons and remained in frame with V and J, and all other rearrangements were classified as non-productive. Following IMGT convention, CDR3 was defined as the stretch from the second conserved V-encoded cysteine up to the conserved J-encoded phenylalanine. Sequences without an unambiguous match to a single V gene segment were excluded from the earlier analysis of 450 to 650 of the donors. In an earlier analysis of about 590 of the donors, a V segment was called functional when productive rearrangements were above 56.7%, and segregating when the standard deviation between donors exceeded 5%. A statistical classification framework was built for diagnosing cytomegalovirus status from the catalog of TCR beta chain sequences. A later analysis assigned V and J genes by comparing TCR nucleotide sequences with IMGT/GENE-DB human TR gene sequences. Using the TCRdist pipeline, a later analysis assigned CDR3 sequences along with most-parsimonious VDJ recombination scenarios. In a later analysis, each TCR beta chain was defined by its CDR3 amino acid sequence together with its V-gene family, and reads lacking a unique V-gene family were excluded. A later analysis removed several hundred highly shared, low-generation-probability nucleotide sequences to deal with suspected cross-contamination and a sequencing artifact. A later analysis calculated a clonal expansion index for each public chain from normalized within-repertoire ranks of inferred template counts. A later analysis computed generation probabilities with a VDJ recombination model fitted to out-of-frame rearrangements, and checked the results against IGoR. In a later analysis, TCR-TCR, TCR-HLA and TCR-CMV co-occurrence was scored with hypergeometric tests, and a repertoire-size bias correction was applied to TCR pairs. To estimate false discovery rates, a later analysis permuted the HLA or CMV assignments 20 times. In a later analysis, co-occurring TCRs were grouped with DBSCAN, and TCRdist sequence similarity was added when clustering was performed within HLA-allele-positive subsets. For co-occurrence clustering, repertoires with fewer than 30,000 or more than 120,000 public chains were excluded, along with several repertoires with anomalous nucleotide sharing. The immuneACCESS repertoire file appears here via TCRdb, limited to in-frame rearrangements. These files lack a portion of the clones; in checked studies, under half of the deficit traces to unresolved V genes, and the cause of the others is not known. Clone size and the V and J calls come from that table; the DNA yielded D and trimming. The sample contains roughly 140,000 clones, around 80% of them found a single time. 2.5% to 3.5% of the sample is taken by the ten largest.

The specimen sequenced was PBMCs. This clonotype was sampled from a female donor in good health and CMV-seronegative.

The DNA sequence reads TGTGCCAGCAGCCCGCAGACAGAGTACTATGGCTACCCCTTC. The encoded protein is CASSPQTEYYGYPF. Recombination linked TRBV5-6 to TRBJ1-2; matching of 5 bases hints at TRBD1 as the D gene. The CDR3 measures 14 amino acids from cysteine to phenylalanine. The only DNA kept is the CDR3, 42 bases in frame from the first base. From the germline V gene, CDR1 is SGHDT and CDR2 is YYEEEE.